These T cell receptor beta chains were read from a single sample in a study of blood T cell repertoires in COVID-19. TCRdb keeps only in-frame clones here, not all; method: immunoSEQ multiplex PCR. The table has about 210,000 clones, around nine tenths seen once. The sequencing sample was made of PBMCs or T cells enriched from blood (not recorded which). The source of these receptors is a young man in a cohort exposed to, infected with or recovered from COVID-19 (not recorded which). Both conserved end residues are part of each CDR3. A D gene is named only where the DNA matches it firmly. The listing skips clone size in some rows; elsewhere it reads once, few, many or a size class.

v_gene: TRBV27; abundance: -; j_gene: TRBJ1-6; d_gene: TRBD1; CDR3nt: TGTGCCAGCAGTTTTTTAGGGACAGGGAATTCACCCCTCCACTTT; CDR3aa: CASSFLGTGNSPLHF
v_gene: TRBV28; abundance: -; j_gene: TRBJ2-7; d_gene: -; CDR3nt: TGTGCCAGCAGTTTAGGGGGGAACACAGGCCACGAGCAGTACTTC; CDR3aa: CASSLGGNTGHEQYF
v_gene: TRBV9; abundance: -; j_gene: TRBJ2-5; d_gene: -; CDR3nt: TGTGCCAGCAGCGCAAACCAGGGTTCGGAGACCCAGTACTTC; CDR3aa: CASSANQGSETQYF
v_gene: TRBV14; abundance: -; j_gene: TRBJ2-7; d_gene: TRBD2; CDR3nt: TGTGCCAGCAGCCAAACTAGCGGGAGGGCGTTATACGAGCAGTACTTC; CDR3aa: CASSQTSGRALYEQYF
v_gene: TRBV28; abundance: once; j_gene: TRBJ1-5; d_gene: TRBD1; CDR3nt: TGTGCCAGCAGTTTTTACCGACAGGGTGGCAATCAGCCCCAGCATTTT; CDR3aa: CASSFYRQGGNQPQHF
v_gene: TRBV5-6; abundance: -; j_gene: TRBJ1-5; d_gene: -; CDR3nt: TGTGCCAGCAGCTTAAGAACCGGGACAAATTATCAGCCCCAGCATTTT; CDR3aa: CASSLRTGTNYQPQHF
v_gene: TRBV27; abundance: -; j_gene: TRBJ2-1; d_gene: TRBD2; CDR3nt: TGTGCCAGCAGTATTTCAAGCGGGACCTACAATGAGCAGTTCTTC; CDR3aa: CASSISSGTYNEQFF
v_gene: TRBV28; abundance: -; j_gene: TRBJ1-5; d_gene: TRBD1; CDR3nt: TGTGCCAGCAGTATCCGGGACAGGGATTATAGCAATCAGCCCCAGCATTTT; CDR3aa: CASSIRDRDYSNQPQHF
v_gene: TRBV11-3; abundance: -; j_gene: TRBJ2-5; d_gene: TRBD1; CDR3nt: TGTGCCAGCAGCTTACAACGAGGACAGGGTGTCCCCCAAGAGACCCAGTACTTC; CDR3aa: CASSLQRGQGVPQETQYF
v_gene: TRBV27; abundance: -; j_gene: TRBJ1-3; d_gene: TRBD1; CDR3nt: TGTGCCAGCAGTCCGACTCTGCGGGACAGCACCATATATTTT; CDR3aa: CASSPTLRDSTIYF
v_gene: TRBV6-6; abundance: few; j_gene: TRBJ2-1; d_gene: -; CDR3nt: TGTGCCAGCATGGTACTAGCTAACAATGAGCAGTTCTTC; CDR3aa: CASMVLANNEQFF
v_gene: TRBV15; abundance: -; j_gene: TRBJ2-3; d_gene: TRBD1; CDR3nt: TGTGCCACCAGCAGCCCGGGACAGGGGGTAGATACGCCGTATTTT; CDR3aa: CATSSPGQGVDTPYF
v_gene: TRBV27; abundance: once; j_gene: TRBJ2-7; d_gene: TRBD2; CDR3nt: TGTGCCAGCAGTTTACGCGGGAGGGAAAAACGGTACGAGCAGTACTTC; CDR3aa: CASSLRGREKRYEQYF
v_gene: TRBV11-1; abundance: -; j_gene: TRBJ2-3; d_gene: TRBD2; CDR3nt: TGTGCCAGCAGCTTAGCGGGGACTAGCGGGCCTGGGCGAATGCAGTATTTT; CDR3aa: CASSLAGTSGPGRMQYF
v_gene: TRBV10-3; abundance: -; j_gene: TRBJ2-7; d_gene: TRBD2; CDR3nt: TGTGCCATCAGGGATGAGGGCGGGAGATACGAGCAGTACTTC; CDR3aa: CAIRDEGGRYEQYF
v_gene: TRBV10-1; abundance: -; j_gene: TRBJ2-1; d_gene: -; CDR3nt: TGCGCCAGCAGTGCGACAGGTAACGACAATGAGCAGTTCTTC; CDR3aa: CASSATGNDNEQFF
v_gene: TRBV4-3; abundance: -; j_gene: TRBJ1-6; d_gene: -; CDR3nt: TGCGCCAGCAGCCAAAATCGGGAATCCTATAATTCACCCCTCCACTTT; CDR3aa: CASSQNRESYNSPLHF
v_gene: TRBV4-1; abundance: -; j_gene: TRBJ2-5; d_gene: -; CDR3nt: TGCGCCAGCAGCCATCCCAAATCGGATTCGGGGGAGACCCAGTACTTC; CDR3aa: CASSHPKSDSGETQYF
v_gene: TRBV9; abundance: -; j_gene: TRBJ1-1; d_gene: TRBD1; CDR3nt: TGTGCCAGCAGCGGGGGACAGTACACTGAAGCTTTCTTT; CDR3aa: CASSGGQYTEAFF
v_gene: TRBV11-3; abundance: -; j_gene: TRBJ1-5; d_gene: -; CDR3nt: TGTGCCAGCAGCGGACGAGGACACCAATGCAATCAGCCCCAGCATTTT; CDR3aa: CASSGRGHQCNQPQHF
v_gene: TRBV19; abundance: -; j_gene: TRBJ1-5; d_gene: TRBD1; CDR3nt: TGTGCCAGTAAGACCGGGACAGGGGGCCTGGGTAATCAGCCCCAGCATTTT; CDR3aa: CASKTGTGGLGNQPQHF
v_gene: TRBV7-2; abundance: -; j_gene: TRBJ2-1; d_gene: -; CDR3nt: TGTGCCAGCAGCTTAGAATACGGGGTAGCGTTATCCTACAATGAGCAGTTCTTC; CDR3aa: CASSLEYGVALSYNEQFF
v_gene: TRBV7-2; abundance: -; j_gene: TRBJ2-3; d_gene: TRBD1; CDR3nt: TGTGCCAGCAGCCAGGACACCGGGACAGGCCCAGGAAATACGCAGTATTTT; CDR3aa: CASSQDTGTGPGNTQYF
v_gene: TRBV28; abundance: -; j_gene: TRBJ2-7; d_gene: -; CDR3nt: TGTGCCAGCAGTCGTCAGGGTGCGGGGTCCTACGAGCAGTACTTC; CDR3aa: CASSRQGAGSYEQYF
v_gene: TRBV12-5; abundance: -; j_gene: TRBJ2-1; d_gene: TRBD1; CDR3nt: TGTGCTAGTGGGTCCTCCGGGACAGGGTTTTTGAATGAGCAGTTCTTC; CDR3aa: CASGSSGTGFLNEQFF
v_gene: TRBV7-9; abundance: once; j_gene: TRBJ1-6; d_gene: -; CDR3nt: TGTGCCAGCAGCCTCTTTCCGGAGTCCTATAATTCACCCCTCCACTTT; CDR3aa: CASSLFPESYNSPLHF
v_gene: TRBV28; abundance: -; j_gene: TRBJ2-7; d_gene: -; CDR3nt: TGTGCCAGCAGTCGTCCCCAGGGTGGGCAGTACTTC; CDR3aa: CASSRPQGGQYF
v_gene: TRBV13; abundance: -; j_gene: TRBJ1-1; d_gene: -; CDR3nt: TGTGCCAGCAGCTTTGACAGGAACATGAACACTGAAGCTTTCTTT; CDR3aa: CASSFDRNMNTEAFF
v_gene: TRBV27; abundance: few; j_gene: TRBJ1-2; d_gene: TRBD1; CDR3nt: TGTGCCAGCAGTTTCCGGGACAGGGACTATGGCTACACCTTC; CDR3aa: CASSFRDRDYGYTF
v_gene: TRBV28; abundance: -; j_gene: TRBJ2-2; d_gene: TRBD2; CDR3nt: TGTGCCAGCATGATAACTAGCGGGAGATCGGGCACCGGGGAGCTGTTTTTT; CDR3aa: CASMITSGRSGTGELFF
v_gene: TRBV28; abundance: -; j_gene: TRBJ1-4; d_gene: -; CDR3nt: TGTGCCAGCTCCGTAATCCAGGGTTCTAATGAAAAACTGTTTTTT; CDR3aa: CASSVIQGSNEKLFF
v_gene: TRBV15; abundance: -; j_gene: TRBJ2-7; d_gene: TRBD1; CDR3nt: TGTGCCACCAGCAGATTAACCGGGACAGTACTCTACGAGCAGTACTTC; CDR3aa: CATSRLTGTVLYEQYF
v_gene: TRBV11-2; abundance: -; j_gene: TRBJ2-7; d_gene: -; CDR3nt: TGTGCCAGCAGCGCCCGGGTCTTTCTAGGCAACGAGCAGTACTTC; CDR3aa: CASSARVFLGNEQYF
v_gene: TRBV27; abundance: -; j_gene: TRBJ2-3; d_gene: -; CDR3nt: TGTGCCAGCAGTTTCGGGAAATCCAGGGGTAACACGAATACGCAGTATTTT; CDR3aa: CASSFGKSRGNTNTQYF
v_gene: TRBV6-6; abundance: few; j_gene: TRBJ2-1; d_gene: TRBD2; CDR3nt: TGTGCCAGCAGTCTGCAAGCAGGCGGGAGTAGAAGCAATGAGCAGTTCTTC; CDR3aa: CASSLQAGGSRSNEQFF
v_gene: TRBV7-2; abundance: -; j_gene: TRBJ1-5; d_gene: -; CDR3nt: TGTGCCAGCAGCTTTAGGTCAGGGATAGGTCAGCCCCAGCATTTT; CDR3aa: CASSFRSGIGQPQHF
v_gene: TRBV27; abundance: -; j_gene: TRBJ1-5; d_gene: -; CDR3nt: TGTGCCAGCAGCCCTAAGACTTATGGCAATCAGCCCCAGCATTTT; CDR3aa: CASSPKTYGNQPQHF
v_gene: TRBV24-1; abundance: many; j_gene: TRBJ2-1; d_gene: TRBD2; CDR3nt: TGTGCCACCAGTGCCCACACTAGCGGGAGTAGCCCCTACAATGAGCAGTTCTTC; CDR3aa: CATSAHTSGSSPYNEQFF
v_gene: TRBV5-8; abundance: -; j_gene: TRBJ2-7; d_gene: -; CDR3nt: TGTGCCAGCTCCCCCGGCAGACTGTCAACCTACGAGGAGCAGTACTTC; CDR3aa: CASSPGRLSTYEEQYF
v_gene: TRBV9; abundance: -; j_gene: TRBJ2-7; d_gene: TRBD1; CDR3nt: TGTGCCAGCAGCCCCCGGGACAGGGGGGCCTACGAGCAGTACTTC; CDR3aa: CASSPRDRGAYEQYF
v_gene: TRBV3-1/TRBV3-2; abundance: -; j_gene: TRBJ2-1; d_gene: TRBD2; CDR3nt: TGTGCCAGCAGCCAAGCGAGTCTAGCGGGAGTAGGTAATGGGGATGAGCAGTTCTTC; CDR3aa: CASSQASLAGVGNGDEQFF
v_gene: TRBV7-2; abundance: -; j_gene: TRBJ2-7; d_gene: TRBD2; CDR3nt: TGTGCCAGCAGCCTACGATTCGGGACTAGCGTCAGCTCCTACGAGCAGTACTTC; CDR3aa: CASSLRFGTSVSSYEQYF
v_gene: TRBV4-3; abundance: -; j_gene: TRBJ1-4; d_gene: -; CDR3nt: TGCGCCAGCAGCCAATTCGGGGGAACTAATGAAAAACTGTTTTTT; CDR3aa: CASSQFGGTNEKLFF
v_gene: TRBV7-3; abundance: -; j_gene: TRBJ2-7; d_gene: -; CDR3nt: TGTGCCAGCAGCTTAACAGCCGGCTCCTACGAGCAGTACTTC; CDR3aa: CASSLTAGSYEQYF
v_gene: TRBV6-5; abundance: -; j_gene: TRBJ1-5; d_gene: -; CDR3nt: TGTGCCAGCAGTTATCCCGGACTATATAGCAATCAGCCCCAGCATTTT; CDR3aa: CASSYPGLYSNQPQHF
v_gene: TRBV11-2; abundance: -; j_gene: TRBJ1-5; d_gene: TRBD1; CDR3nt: TGTGCCAGCAGCTTAGGAACAGGGGAAAATCAGCCCCAGCATTTT; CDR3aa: CASSLGTGENQPQHF
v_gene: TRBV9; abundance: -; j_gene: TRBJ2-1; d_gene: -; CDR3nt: TGTGCCAGCAGCGTAGCTGTAGCTTTCGACAATGAGCAGTTCTTC; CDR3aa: CASSVAVAFDNEQFF
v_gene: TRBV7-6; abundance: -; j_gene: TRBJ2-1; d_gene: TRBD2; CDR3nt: TGTGCCAGCAGCTTATCGGTTCGCGGGAGCTCCTACAATGAGCAGTTCTTC; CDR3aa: CASSLSVRGSSYNEQFF
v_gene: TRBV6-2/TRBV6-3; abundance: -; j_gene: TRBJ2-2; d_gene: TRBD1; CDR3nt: TGTGCCAGCAGCATATACAGGGGCACCGGGGAGCTGTTTTTT; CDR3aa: CASSIYRGTGELFF
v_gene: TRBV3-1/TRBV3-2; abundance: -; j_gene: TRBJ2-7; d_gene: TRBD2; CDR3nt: TGTGCCAGCAGCACTAGTAGCGGGGGACTCTACGAGCAGTACTTC; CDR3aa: CASSTSSGGLYEQYF
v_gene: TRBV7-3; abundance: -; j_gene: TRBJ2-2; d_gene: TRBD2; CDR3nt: TGTGCCAGCAGCTTAATACCGGGACTAGCGGGAGGTAACACCGGGGAGCTGTTTTTT; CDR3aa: CASSLIPGLAGGNTGELFF
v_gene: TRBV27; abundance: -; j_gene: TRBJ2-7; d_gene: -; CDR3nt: TGTGCCAGCAGTTTATCGATGGAGGGAGGAAGCTACGAGCAGTACTTC; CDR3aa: CASSLSMEGGSYEQYF
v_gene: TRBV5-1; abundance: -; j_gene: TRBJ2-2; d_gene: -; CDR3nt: TGCGCCAGCAGCTTACCGGCGGGACCGAACACCGGGGAGCTGTTTTTT; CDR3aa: CASSLPAGPNTGELFF
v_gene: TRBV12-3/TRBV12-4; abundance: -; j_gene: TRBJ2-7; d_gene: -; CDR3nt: TGTGCCAGCGGAAGCGGTCTCTACGAGCAGTACTTC; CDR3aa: CASGSGLYEQYF
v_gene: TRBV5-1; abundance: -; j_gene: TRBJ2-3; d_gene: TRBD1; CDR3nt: TGCGCCAGCAGCTTGAGAGGACGAATGGGACAGGGAGGCGTAGATACGCAGTATTTT; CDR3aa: CASSLRGRMGQGGVDTQYF
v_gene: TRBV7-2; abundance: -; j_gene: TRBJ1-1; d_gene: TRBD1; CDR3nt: TGTGCCAGCAGCTGGAATGGGTGGCAGGGGGCATTGGGCACTGAAGCTTTCTTT; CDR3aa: CASSWNGWQGALGTEAFF
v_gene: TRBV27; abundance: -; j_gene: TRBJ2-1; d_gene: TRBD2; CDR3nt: TGTGCCAGCAGTGCACCCGGGAGGGGGTACAATGAGCAGTTCTTC; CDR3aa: CASSAPGRGYNEQFF
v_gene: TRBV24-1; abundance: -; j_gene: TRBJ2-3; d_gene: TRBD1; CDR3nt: TGTGCCACCAGTGACTCGGACAGGTTTAAGGATACGCAGTATTTT; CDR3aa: CATSDSDRFKDTQYF
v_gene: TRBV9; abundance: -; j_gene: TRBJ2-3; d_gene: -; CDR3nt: TGTGCCAGCAGCTTACAACCAAGGGAGGGGGATACAGATACGCAGTATTTT; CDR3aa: CASSLQPREGDTDTQYF
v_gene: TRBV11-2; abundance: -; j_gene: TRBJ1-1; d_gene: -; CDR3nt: TGTGCCAGCAGCTTAAGTGTGCTCAGGGGACTAAGTAACACTGAAGCTTTCTTT; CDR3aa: CASSLSVLRGLSNTEAFF